A selection of T cell receptor beta chains follows, all from one sample in a study of post-analysis software for immune sequencing data. TCRdb used MiXCR to reprocess the PCR reads, holding one entry per CDR3 protein. The data show hundreds of thousands of distinct CDR3 sequences, about 32% seen once. Specimen: blood. Receptors were obtained from a girl aged 5 to 17 with multiple sclerosis. CDR3s include the opening cysteine and the closing phenylalanine or tryptophan. The order of the fields is CDR3 protein, CDR3 DNA, V gene, D gene, J gene, clone size, CDR3 length. A D gene is named only where the DNA matches it firmly. Clone size, where shown, is once, few, many, or a class for clones that have expanded.

cdr3_aa: CSAAPREGGRETQYF; cdr3_nt: TGCAGTGCCGCCCCCCGTGAGGGTGGCAGGGAGACCCAGTACTTC; v_call: TRBV20-1; d_call: -; j_call: TRBJ2-5; clone_size: -; cdr3_length: 15
cdr3_aa: CASSLEGGLAKTQYF; cdr3_nt: TGTGCCAGCAGCTTAGAAGGGGGCCTTGCAAAGACCCAGTACTTC; v_call: TRBV7-2; d_call: TRBD1; j_call: TRBJ2-5; clone_size: many; cdr3_length: 15
cdr3_aa: CSVRQNLQDSGANVLTF; cdr3_nt: TGCAGCGTTCGGCAAAACCTACAGGACTCTGGGGCCAACGTCCTGACTTTC; v_call: TRBV29-1; d_call: -; j_call: TRBJ2-6; clone_size: -; cdr3_length: 17
cdr3_aa: CSACSDREEVNEQYF; cdr3_nt: TGCAGTGCTTGCTCGGACAGGGAAGAAGTCAACGAGCAGTACTTC; v_call: TRBV20-1; d_call: TRBD1; j_call: TRBJ2-7; clone_size: few; cdr3_length: 15
cdr3_aa: CASGLSGVSTDTQYF; cdr3_nt: TGTGCTAGTGGCCTTAGCGGGGTTAGCACAGATACGCAGTATTTT; v_call: TRBV12-5; d_call: TRBD2; j_call: TRBJ2-3; clone_size: -; cdr3_length: 15
cdr3_aa: CASSQVSGTDEQFF; cdr3_nt: TGCGCCAGCAGCCAAGTTTCCGGCACGGACGAGCAGTTCTTC; v_call: TRBV4-1; d_call: -; j_call: TRBJ2-1; clone_size: few; cdr3_length: 14
cdr3_aa: CASSISTGNNYGYTF; cdr3_nt: TGCGCCAGCAGCATAAGTACAGGGAACAACTATGGCTACACCTTC; v_call: TRBV5-1; d_call: -; j_call: TRBJ1-2; clone_size: few; cdr3_length: 15
cdr3_aa: CASSPIAGGPTDTQYF; cdr3_nt: TGTGCCAGCAGCCCTATAGCGGGAGGGCCCACAGATACGCAGTATTTT; v_call: TRBV5-4; d_call: TRBD2; j_call: TRBJ2-3; clone_size: -; cdr3_length: 16
cdr3_aa: CSARERGLGHKSDTQYF; cdr3_nt: TGCAGTGCTAGAGAAAGGGGCCTAGGACACAAATCAGATACGCAGTATTTT; v_call: TRBV20-1; d_call: -; j_call: TRBJ2-3; clone_size: once; cdr3_length: 17
cdr3_aa: CASSLWAASTDTQYF; cdr3_nt: TGCGCCAGCAGCTTGTGGGCAGCCAGCACAGATACGCAGTATTTT; v_call: TRBV5-1; d_call: -; j_call: TRBJ2-3; clone_size: few; cdr3_length: 15
cdr3_aa: CASSRRSNYGYTF; cdr3_nt: TGTGCCAGCAGTAGGCGGAGTAACTATGGCTACACCTTC; v_call: TRBV27; d_call: -; j_call: TRBJ1-2; clone_size: -; cdr3_length: 13
cdr3_aa: CSAYPGQLSYEQYF; cdr3_nt: TGCAGTGCTTACCCGGGACAGTTATCCTACGAGCAGTACTTC; v_call: TRBV20-1; d_call: TRBD1; j_call: TRBJ2-7; clone_size: few; cdr3_length: 14
cdr3_aa: CASSKDGALRNIQYF; cdr3_nt: TGTGCCAGCAGCAAAGATGGGGCGCTTAGGAACATTCAGTACTTC; v_call: TRBV9; d_call: -; j_call: TRBJ2-4; clone_size: -; cdr3_length: 15
cdr3_aa: CASSVPREVAEKLFF; cdr3_nt: TGTGCCAGCAGCGTCCCTAGGGAGGTGGCTGAAAAACTGTTTTTT; v_call: TRBV9; d_call: -; j_call: TRBJ1-4; clone_size: once; cdr3_length: 15
cdr3_aa: CASSQDSGQGGYTF; cdr3_nt: TGCGCCAGCAGCCAAGATTCGGGACAGGGTGGCTACACCTTC; v_call: TRBV4-1; d_call: TRBD1; j_call: TRBJ1-2; clone_size: -; cdr3_length: 14
cdr3_aa: CASTWEGETQYF; cdr3_nt: TGTGCCAGCACCTGGGAGGGAGAGACCCAGTACTTC; v_call: TRBV6-2/TRBV6-3; d_call: TRBD2; j_call: TRBJ2-5; clone_size: -; cdr3_length: 12
cdr3_aa: CASSWDSLYEQYF; cdr3_nt: TGTGCCAGCAGTTGGGACTCCCTTTACGAGCAGTACTTC; v_call: TRBV27; d_call: -; j_call: TRBJ2-7; clone_size: few; cdr3_length: 13
cdr3_aa: CASSLRAGRGYGYTF; cdr3_nt: TGTGCCAGCAGCCTCCGGGCGGGGCGCGGCTATGGCTACACCTTC; v_call: TRBV14; d_call: -; j_call: TRBJ1-2; clone_size: -; cdr3_length: 15
cdr3_aa: CASSFPGPLQYF; cdr3_nt: TGTGCCAGCAGCTTTCCGGGCCCGCTCCAGTATTTT; v_call: TRBV7-2; d_call: -; j_call: TRBJ2-3; clone_size: few; cdr3_length: 12
cdr3_aa: CASSPGTSGGQQYF; cdr3_nt: TGTGCCAGCAGTCCCGGGACCAGCGGAGGCCAGCAGTACTTC; v_call: TRBV6-2/TRBV6-3; d_call: -; j_call: TRBJ2-5; clone_size: -; cdr3_length: 14
cdr3_aa: CASSVSGSYNEQFF; cdr3_nt: TGTGCCAGCAGCGTCAGCGGGAGTTACAATGAGCAGTTCTTC; v_call: TRBV9; d_call: TRBD2; j_call: TRBJ2-1; clone_size: -; cdr3_length: 14
cdr3_aa: CSARSDRLRIQYF; cdr3_nt: TGCAGTGCTAGATCGGACAGGCTTAGAATTCAGTACTTC; v_call: TRBV20-1; d_call: TRBD1; j_call: TRBJ2-4; clone_size: -; cdr3_length: 13
cdr3_aa: CASSLVTGGNNEQFF; cdr3_nt: TGCGCCAGCAGCTTGGTGACAGGGGGCAACAATGAGCAGTTCTTC; v_call: TRBV5-1; d_call: TRBD1; j_call: TRBJ2-1; clone_size: -; cdr3_length: 15
cdr3_aa: CASSGTVFEQYF; cdr3_nt: TGTGCCAGCAGCGGGACAGTATTCGAGCAGTACTTC; v_call: TRBV28; d_call: TRBD1; j_call: TRBJ2-7; clone_size: -; cdr3_length: 12
cdr3_aa: CSAATGGESPLHF; cdr3_nt: TGCAGTGCTGCTACAGGGGGCGAGTCACCCCTCCACTTT; v_call: TRBV20-1; d_call: TRBD1; j_call: TRBJ1-6; clone_size: -; cdr3_length: 13
cdr3_aa: CSARDGASGTPYNEQFF; cdr3_nt: TGCAGTGCTAGAGATGGGGCTAGCGGGACCCCCTACAATGAGCAGTTCTTC; v_call: TRBV20-1; d_call: TRBD2; j_call: TRBJ2-1; clone_size: -; cdr3_length: 17
cdr3_aa: CASSQMALNTEAFF; cdr3_nt: TGTGCCAGCAGCCAAATGGCCTTGAACACTGAAGCTTTCTTT; v_call: TRBV3-1; d_call: -; j_call: TRBJ1-1; clone_size: few; cdr3_length: 14
cdr3_aa: CASTPSWSRETQYF; cdr3_nt: TGTGCCAGCACCCCGTCGTGGTCACGAGAGACCCAGTACTTC; v_call: TRBV12-3/TRBV12-4; d_call: -; j_call: TRBJ2-5; clone_size: -; cdr3_length: 14
cdr3_aa: CASSRGVDKGGEQYF; cdr3_nt: TGTGCCAGCAGCAGAGGTGTGGACAAAGGGGGGGAGCAGTACTTC; v_call: TRBV6-5; d_call: -; j_call: TRBJ2-7; clone_size: -; cdr3_length: 15
cdr3_aa: CASGVAGPNTEAFF; cdr3_nt: TGTGCCAGCGGGGTTGCAGGGCCTAACACTGAAGCTTTCTTT; v_call: TRBV6-6; d_call: -; j_call: TRBJ1-1; clone_size: -; cdr3_length: 14
cdr3_aa: CASSLEGLARSYNEQFF; cdr3_nt: TGTGCCAGCAGCTTGGAAGGACTAGCGCGCTCCTACAATGAGCAGTTCTTC; v_call: TRBV5-6; d_call: TRBD2; j_call: TRBJ2-1; clone_size: -; cdr3_length: 17
cdr3_aa: CASSSPGRRSYEQYF; cdr3_nt: TGTGCCAGCAGTTCTCCGGGGAGGAGATCCTACGAGCAGTACTTC; v_call: TRBV28; d_call: -; j_call: TRBJ2-7; clone_size: few; cdr3_length: 15
cdr3_aa: CASSVTSGGTDTQYF; cdr3_nt: TGTGCCAGCAGCGTGACTAGCGGGGGCACAGATACGCAGTATTTT; v_call: TRBV2; d_call: TRBD2; j_call: TRBJ2-3; clone_size: -; cdr3_length: 15
cdr3_aa: CSATILAGGRMRTDTQYF; cdr3_nt: TGCAGCGCCACTATACTAGCGGGAGGCCGAATGAGGACAGATACGCAGTATTTT; v_call: TRBV29-1; d_call: TRBD2; j_call: TRBJ2-3; clone_size: -; cdr3_length: 18
cdr3_aa: CASSPEGGRGETQYF; cdr3_nt: TGTGCCAGCAGCCCAGAGGGAGGGAGAGGGGAGACCCAGTACTTC; v_call: TRBV11-2; d_call: TRBD2; j_call: TRBJ2-5; clone_size: -; cdr3_length: 15
cdr3_aa: CASSPRVPRGNTEAFF; cdr3_nt: TGTGCCAGCAGTCCACGGGTCCCTCGCGGGAACACTGAAGCTTTCTTT; v_call: TRBV6-5; d_call: -; j_call: TRBJ1-1; clone_size: -; cdr3_length: 16
cdr3_aa: CASTQPGQGAFNEQFF; cdr3_nt: TGTGCCAGCACACAACCGGGACAGGGGGCATTCAATGAGCAGTTCTTC; v_call: TRBV6-5; d_call: TRBD1; j_call: TRBJ2-1; clone_size: -; cdr3_length: 16
cdr3_aa: CSAMAALWGAYNEQYF; cdr3_nt: TGCAGTGCCATGGCAGCTCTATGGGGCGCCTACAATGAGCAGTACTTC; v_call: TRBV20-1; d_call: -; j_call: TRBJ2-5; clone_size: -; cdr3_length: 16
cdr3_aa: CAGSSLTGDNSPLHF; cdr3_nt: TGTGCCGGCAGCTCACTGACAGGGGACAATTCACCCCTCCACTTT; v_call: TRBV28; d_call: TRBD1; j_call: TRBJ1-6; clone_size: -; cdr3_length: 15
cdr3_aa: CASSLDPSLKGTEAFF; cdr3_nt: TGCGCCAGCAGCTTGGACCCTTCTCTCAAGGGCACTGAAGCTTTCTTT; v_call: TRBV5-1; d_call: -; j_call: TRBJ1-1; clone_size: -; cdr3_length: 16
cdr3_aa: CSARDRGQGGGIQYF; cdr3_nt: TGCAGTGCTAGAGATCGGGGACAGGGGGGCGGCATTCAGTACTTC; v_call: TRBV20-1; d_call: TRBD1; j_call: TRBJ2-4; clone_size: few; cdr3_length: 15